Below, one T cell receptor (beta chain) is given with its context. Measured with immunoSEQ multiplex PCR; TCRdb has only the in-frame clones, and not every one. The sample has some 100,000 clones; 89% are singletons. The sample is drawn from a study of blood T cell repertoires in COVID-19. The V gene lost 7 bases and the J gene lost 2 bases, with 12 bases spanning the gap. The CDR3 has 14 residues. Germline loops: CDR1 LGHNT, CDR2 FRNRAP. The receptor comes from a woman in her 70s with acute or convalescent COVID-19. The chain carries TRBV12-5 and TRBJ1-5; no definite D call. Sequences were obtained from peripheral blood. The CDR3 DNA reads as TGTGCTAGTGCCCCACCCATAGGCAATCAGCCCCAGCATTTT. Amino acid sequence: CASAPPIGNQPQHF.